The 27 T cell receptor beta chains below all came from one sample that was sequenced in a study of blood T cell repertoires in COVID-19. Using immunoSEQ multiplex PCR, the repertoire was profiled, and TCRdb retains in-frame clones only, with some absent. Here the sample spans approximately 250,000 clones, roughly 85% being singletons. Sequencing was carried out using peripheral blood. These receptors originate from a man aged 25-45 years who had recovered from COVID-19.

DNA of the CDR3: TGTGCCAGCAGCGGTCGGGACAGGGACACACCCGGTACGCAGTATTTT. This gives the protein CASSGRDRDTPGTQYF. V and J are TRBV7-2 and TRBJ2-3, with TRBD1 matching over 9 bases. Trimming took 5 bases from V and 8 from J; bases not matched to a gene: 14. This CDR3 is built from 16 residues. CDR1 is SGHTA and CDR2 is FQGNSA in the germline V gene.

The V call is TRBV7-8, the J call TRBJ1-1; D call uncertain. V gave up 0 bases and J gave up 8 bases, with 13 bases separating them. Germline CDR1 and CDR2: SGHVS and FQNEAQ. This CDR3 is built from 14 residues. The DNA of the CDR3 is TGTGCCAGCAGCTTAGCCGACCCACGCGGGGAAGCTTTCTTT. Translating gives CASSLADPRGEAFF.

The chain carries TRBV6-2 or TRBV6-3 and TRBJ2-2; D is perhaps TRBD1 (6 bases). Germline V gives CDR1 MNHEY, CDR2 SVGEGT. This CDR3 contains 13 residues. The ends were cut back, 4 bases at V and 4 bases at J, with 7 bases in the middle. The CDR3 DNA is TGTGCCAGCAGTTTAGGGGGCACCGGGGAGCTGTTTTTT. Translating gives CASSLGGTGELFF.

V gene TRBV29-1 combines with J gene TRBJ1-1; no firm D call. The CDR3 is made up of 14 amino acids. The V gene's germline CDR1 is SQVTM and CDR2 ANQGSEA. The V end was cut by 0 bases, the J end by 7 bases, with 15 bases between. The chain's CDR3 is CSVEDSYPRSEAFF. Here the CDR3 DNA reads TGCAGCGTTGAAGATTCGTACCCGAGAAGTGAAGCTTTCTTT.

The rearrangement uses TRBV7-2 and TRBJ2-5; 9 positions match TRBD2. The CDR3 is made up of 15 amino acids. Germline lookup yields CDR1 SGHTA and CDR2 FQGNSA. The V gene end was trimmed by 1 base and the J gene end by 5 bases; junction bases not matched to a gene: 5. CDR3 in DNA: TGTGCCAGCAGCTTAGGACTAGCGGAGTGGGAGACCCAGTACTTC. The encoded protein is CASSLGLAEWETQYF.

This chain links TRBV21-1 with TRBJ1-6. TRBV21-1 is marked as a pseudogene. The CDR3 runs to 15 residues. The CDR3 DNA follows: TGTGCCAGCAGCAAATTCAAGGAACTAAATTCACCCCTCCACTTT. Residues: CASSKFKELNSPLHF.

The V call is TRBV27, the J call TRBJ1-2; 12 nucleotides match TRBD1. With V trimmed by 5 bases and J by 4 bases, 8 bases remained unmatched. The germline V gene encodes CDR1 MNHEY and CDR2 SMNVEV (reference sequence). This CDR3 contains 16 residues. The CDR3 here is CASSVSGTGGFYGYTF. Here the CDR3 DNA reads TGTGCCAGCAGTGTTTCCGGGACAGGGGGCTTCTATGGCTACACCTTC.

The V and J genes are TRBV5-1 and TRBJ1-1; no firm D call. CDR1 is SGHRS, CDR2 YFSETQ, per germline. V shed 6 bases and J shed 8 bases, with 11 bases lying between them. The CDR3 loop spans 11 amino acids. CDR3 DNA: TGCGCCAGCACCCTAGACCGGGAAGCTTTCTTT. Amino acid sequence: CASTLDREAFF.

The chain recombines TRBV5-1 with TRBJ2-5; a possible D gene is TRBD2 (6 bases). The CDR3 is made up of 11 amino acids. CDR1 is SGHRS, CDR2 YFSETQ, per germline. The ends were cut back, 4 bases at V and 10 bases at J, with 11 bases in the middle. The CDR3, as DNA: TGCGCCAGCAGCCGCGGGATTGACCAGTACTTC. It translates to CASSRGIDQYF.

The V gene is TRBV2, the J gene TRBJ1-4; no clear D gene. Germline V gene data show CDR1 as SNHLY and CDR2 as FYNNEI. V shed 8 bases and J shed 5 bases, with 15 bases lying between them. The CDR3 sequence is 14 residues long. CDR3 DNA: TGTGCCAGCGAGGTGGGAGAACGAAATGAAAAACTGTTTTTT. Translation gives CASEVGERNEKLFF.

This rearrangement joins TRBV4-3 to TRBJ1-6; D perhaps matches TRBD1 (5 bases). V lost 1 base to trimming and J lost 12 bases, with 13 bases between them. CDR1 is LGHNA, CDR2 YSLEER, per germline. This CDR3 has 14 amino acids. The CDR3 spells CASSQGWWGEPLHF. The CDR3 DNA is TGCGCCAGCAGCCAAGGGTGGTGGGGGGAACCCCTCCACTTT.

This clone was seen only a few times. V usage is TRBV19 and J usage is TRBJ2-2, with a possible D match to TRBD2 (7 bases). This CDR3 contains 15 residues. Germline assignment: CDR1 LNHDA and CDR2 SQIVND (reference sequence). Trimming took 2 bases from V and 6 from J, leaving 13 bases between them. Here the CDR3 reads CASSITGRAAGELFF. CDR3 DNA sequence: TGTGCCAGTAGTATAACAGGGAGGGCGGCCGGGGAGCTGTTTTTT.

J is TRBJ2-7 and V is TRBV6-1; TRBD1 matches 7 bases. The junction had 0 bases not matched to a gene; V was cut back by 1 base and J by 0 bases. CDR1 and CDR2 (germline): MNHNS, SASEGT. CDR3 length: 14 residues. The CDR3 DNA follows: TGTGCCAGCAGTGAAGGGGACAGCTCCTACGAGCAGTACTTC. Its protein product is CASSEGDSSYEQYF.

V gene TRBV18 combines with J gene TRBJ2-4, with D perhaps matching TRBD1 (6 bases). This CDR3 region has 15 residues. The V and J ends lost 6 bases and 2 bases respectively, with 14 bases between them. Per germline, CDR1 KGHSH and CDR2 LQKENI. CDR3 nucleotide sequence: TGTGCCAGCTCTCCCACAGGGATGACCAAAAACATTCAGTACTTC. The encoded protein is CASSPTGMTKNIQYF.

This rearrangement joins TRBV5-6 to TRBJ1-1; 7 nucleotides match TRBD1. Germline V gene lookup returns CDR1 SGHDT and CDR2 YYEEEE. This CDR3 comprises 15 residues. V dropped 5 bases and J dropped 11; count of bases not matched to a gene: 18. CDR3 in DNA: TGTGCCAGCAGGCAATCGCGACAGGGAAGATTGGGGGCTTTCTTT. Translating gives CASRQSRQGRLGAFF.

This clone has just one count. The rearrangement uses TRBV7-2 and TRBJ1-1; a possible D gene is TRBD1 (6 bases). Germline CDR1 and CDR2: SGHTA and FQGNSA. This CDR3 contains 15 residues. V was pared by 5 bases and J by 3 bases, with 16 bases between. The DNA of the CDR3 is TGTGCCAGCAGCGTCATCAGGGGATACTACACTGAAGCTTTCTTT. The encoded protein is CASSVIRGYYTEAFF.

This clone was counted between two and nine times. The chain combines TRBV19 with TRBJ2-1; 9 bases map to TRBD2. Losses at the gene ends were 7 bases for V and 6 bases for J; bases not matched to a gene: 4. Germline assignment: CDR1 LNHDA and CDR2 SQIVND (reference sequence). The CDR3 runs to 13 residues. The DNA for the CDR3 is TGTGCCAGTAAGGAGCGGGGGGCCAATGAGCAGTTCTTC. This translates into CASKERGANEQFF.

The rearrangement uses TRBV10-2 and TRBJ1-2; the D is unclear. There are 14 residues in the CDR3. The V and J ends lost 3 bases and 4 bases respectively, with 12 bases between them. Germline V lookup: CDR1 WSHSY, CDR2 SAAADI. CDR3 sequence: CASSEGGFGYGYTF. CDR3 in DNA: TGCGCCAGCAGTGAAGGCGGATTCGGCTATGGCTACACCTTC.

CDR3 sequence reads: CASSPSWVAGDYEQYF. DNA for the CDR3: TGTGCCAGCAGCCCCTCCTGGGTAGCGGGGGACTACGAGCAGTACTTC. V usage is TRBV4-2 and J usage is TRBJ2-7, with TRBD2 matching 9 bases. J gave up 3 bases and V 4 bases, and 10 bases lay outside the gene matches. Looked up from germline, CDR1 is LGHNA and CDR2 is YNFKEQ. The CDR3 sequence is 16 residues long.

The chain couples TRBV2 to TRBJ2-1; D might be TRBD1 (6 bases). V lost 11 bases and J lost 9, with 20 bases in between. Germline V gene sequence: CDR1 SNHLY, CDR2 FYNNEI. This CDR3 has 13 residues. CDR3 in amino acids: CAWSGVIKGEQFF. The CDR3 DNA is TGTGCCTGGTCAGGGGTAATTAAGGGTGAGCAGTTCTTC.

J is TRBJ1-5 and V is TRBV4-3; no firm D call. V lost 0 bases and J lost 5, with 14 bases in between. CDR1 and CDR2 (germline): LGHNA, YSLEER. The CDR3 consists of 16 residues. The CDR3 DNA follows: TGCGCCAGCAGCCAAGATCCCGGGGTGTTGGATCAGCCCCAGCATTTT. It specifies CASSQDPGVLDQPQHF.

J is TRBJ2-7 and V is TRBV27, with 8 positions matching TRBD2. In germline, CDR1 is MNHEY, CDR2 SMNVEV (reference sequence). This CDR3 is 14 amino acids long. The V segment lost 2 bases and the J segment 3 bases; nucleotides outside the gene matches: 3. CDR3 sequence reads: CASSLMSGGYEQYF. CDR3 DNA sequence: TGTGCCAGCAGTTTAATGAGCGGGGGCTACGAGCAGTACTTC.

This chain uses TRBV27 with TRBJ2-1; 9 nucleotides align to TRBD1. The germline CDR1 and CDR2 sequences are MNHEY and SMNVEV (reference sequence). The CDR3 runs to 17 residues. V shed 0 bases and J 1 base; nucleotides not matched to a gene: 4. The CDR3 protein is CASSLSGQGISYNEQFF. In nucleotides, the CDR3 is TGTGCCAGCAGTTTATCGGGACAGGGTATTTCCTACAATGAGCAGTTCTTC.

The chain couples TRBV6-5 to TRBJ1-1, with a possible D match to TRBD1 (6 bases). The CDR3 spans 15 residues. Germline assignment: CDR1 MNHEY and CDR2 SVGAGI. V was pared by 6 bases and J by 4 bases, with 18 bases between. The CDR3 region is CASRYQFTGTTEAFF. The CDR3 DNA reads as TGTGCCAGCAGATATCAATTTACAGGGACCACTGAAGCTTTCTTT.

V and J are TRBV6-5 and TRBJ1-3; D uncertain. CDR1 and CDR2 (germline): MNHEY, SVGAGI. The CDR3 loop spans 16 amino acids. Trimming removed 2 bases from V and 0 bases from J, with 11 bases in between. In DNA, the CDR3 is TGTGCCAGCAGTTACGGTAATCTACTCTCTGGAAACACCATATATTTT. Residues: CASSYGNLLSGNTIYF.

The rearrangement links TRBV7-2 to TRBJ2-5; D gene uncertain. V lost 5 bases and J 7 bases, leaving 14 bases between the germline ends. Germline V lookup: CDR1 SGHTA, CDR2 FQGNSA. The CDR3 covers 13 residues. CDR3: CASSPRIGGTQYF. CDR3 bases: TGTGCCAGCAGCCCAAGGATTGGCGGGACCCAGTACTTC.

The chain is built from TRBV28 and TRBJ1-2, with D uncertain. Trimming shortened V by 5 bases and J by 1 base, and 14 bases separated the two germline ends. Looked up from germline, CDR1 is MDHEN and CDR2 is SYDVKM. This CDR3 region has 15 residues. CDR3 loop: CASSPSPTGNYGYTF. The CDR3 region has the DNA TGTGCCAGCAGTCCCTCCCCGACGGGTAACTATGGCTACACCTTC.